The 14 T cell receptor beta chains presented below share a single source sample, sequenced in a study of blood T cell repertoires in COVID-19. Sequencing used immunoSEQ multiplex PCR; TCRdb keeps in-frame clones, though not all of them. The sample includes about 230,000 clones, around 85% of them seen just once. Sequenced input: peripheral blood. Every receptor here comes from a woman of 80 years or more with acute or convalescent COVID-19.

This clone was counted a single time. The genes are TRBV19 and TRBJ2-5; D perhaps matches TRBD1 (6 bases). The CDR3 covers 15 residues. The V and J ends lost 3 bases and 0 bases respectively, with 11 bases between them. Germline assignment: CDR1 LNHDA and CDR2 SQIVND (reference sequence). The CDR3 nucleotides are TGTGCCAGTAGTATCAGGCAGGGGAACCAAGAGACCCAGTACTTC. Protein: CASSIRQGNQETQYF.

The chain couples TRBV7-3 to TRBJ1-2; TRBD1 aligns across 9 bases. The CDR3 totals 14 residues. V shed 5 bases, J shed 8 bases, and the junction held 9 bases outside the gene matches. Germline CDR1 reads SGHTA; CDR2 reads FQGTGA. CDR3 DNA sequence: TGTGCCAGCAGCAAGTCCCGGGACAGGGACGGCTACACCTTC. Translation: CASSKSRDRDGYTF.

The chain couples TRBV2 to TRBJ2-1; 10 nucleotides agree with TRBD2. Germline V gene lookup returns CDR1 SNHLY and CDR2 FYNNEI. The CDR3 totals 16 residues. V shed 1 base and J 4 bases; nucleotides not matched to a gene: 4. The CDR3, as DNA: TGTGCCAGCAGTGAAGGAACTAGCGGGGCTTACAATGAGCAGTTCTTC. Amino acid sequence: CASSEGTSGAYNEQFF. Looking up the rest from reference TRBV2 and TRBJ2-1 gives the full variable domain: EPEVTQTPSHQVTQMGQEVILRCVPISNHLYFYWYRQILGQKVEFLVSFYNNEISEKSEIFDDQFSVERPDGSNFTLKIRSTKLEDSAMYFCASSEGTSGAYNEQFFGPGTRLTVL.

This rearrangement joins TRBV6-4 to TRBJ2-2; 9 positions agree with TRBD1. Germline V gene data show CDR1 as MRHNA and CDR2 as SNTAGT. V lost 6 bases, J lost 5 bases, and 4 bases stayed unmatched. The CDR3 has 14 amino acids. CDR3 protein: CASRGQGRTGELFF. CDR3 DNA: TGTGCCAGCAGGGGACAGGGACGAACCGGGGAGCTGTTTTTT.

The chain combines TRBV3-1 (or the pseudogene TRBV3-2) with TRBJ2-3, with D possibly TRBD1 on 6 matching bases. Looked up from germline, CDR1 is LGHDT and CDR2 is YNNKEL (reference sequence). The CDR3 loop spans 17 amino acids. V was shortened by 0 bases and J by 1 base, with 14 bases between the two germline ends. The CDR3 nucleotides read TGTGCCAGCAGCCAAGAGACGACGGCAGGGGGCACAGATACGCAGTATTTT. This translates into CASSQETTAGGTDTQYF.

This clone was counted a few times. The chain has TRBV5-5 and TRBJ1-1; D remains unclear. This CDR3 is 17 amino acids long. The germline V gene has CDR1 SGHKS and CDR2 YYEKEE (reference sequence). V lost 6 bases and J 0 bases, leaving 21 bases between the germline ends. This CDR3 is CASTRPSRDRLNTEAFF. The CDR3 DNA reads TGTGCCAGCACCAGACCAAGTCGGGATAGGTTGAACACTGAAGCTTTCTTT. The full variable domain, rest sourced from reference TRBV5-5 and TRBJ1-1, is DAGVTQSPTHLIKTRGQQVTLRCSPISGHKSVSWYQQVLGQGPQFIFQYYEKEERGRGNFPDRFSARQFPNYSSELNVNALLLGDSALYLCASTRPSRDRLNTEAFFGQGTRLTVV.

As DNA, the CDR3 is TGCGCCAGCAGCTTGGAGGCTAGCGGGAGAACAGATACGCAGTATTTT. Encoded protein: CASSLEASGRTDTQYF. This chain links TRBV5-1 with TRBJ2-3; 10 nucleotides match TRBD2. Germline loops: CDR1 SGHRS, CDR2 YFSETQ. This CDR3 spans 16 amino acids. V dropped 0 bases and J dropped 3; count of bases not matched to a gene: 4.

This clone was recorded at least ten times. The chain couples TRBV10-2 to TRBJ2-7; 12 bases agree with TRBD2. With V trimmed by 6 bases and J by 2 bases, 11 bases remained unmatched. The CDR3 loop spans 17 amino acids. Per the germline V gene, CDR1 is WSHSY and CDR2 is SAAADI. The CDR3 DNA follows: TGCGCCAGCAGGGTCGGGACTAGCGGGTCTATCACCTACGAGCAGTACTTC. Translating gives CASRVGTSGSITYEQYF.

V is TRBV4-1 and J is TRBJ1-2, with 10 bases fitting TRBD1. This CDR3 region has 15 residues. CDR1 and CDR2 from the germline V gene are MGHRA and YSYEKL. The trim removed 7 bases at V and 4 bases at J, leaving 9 bases unmatched. The CDR3 nucleotides read TGCGCCAGCACTCTTGGGACAGGGGATAGCTATGGCTACACCTTC. Protein sequence: CASTLGTGDSYGYTF.

The CDR3 sequence: CALRQTSSGNTIYF. In DNA, the CDR3 is TGTGCCCTAAGACAGACCAGCTCTGGAAACACCATATATTTT. The chain employs TRBV2 and TRBJ1-3; tentatively, D is TRBD1 (5 bases). The germline V and J ends were trimmed by 11 bases and 0 bases, with 14 bases remaining between them. This CDR3 spans 14 amino acids. Germline V gene lookup returns CDR1 SNHLY and CDR2 FYNNEI.

The chain carries TRBV10-2 and TRBJ2-7; 13 nucleotides align to TRBD2. This CDR3 is built from 15 residues. Trimming at V came to 7 bases and at J to 5 bases, leaving 8 bases not matched to a gene. The V gene's germline CDR1 is WSHSY and CDR2 SAAADI. This chain's CDR3 is CASTIGLAGVDEQYF. The CDR3 DNA reads TGCGCCAGCACCATAGGACTAGCGGGAGTCGACGAGCAGTACTTC.

The chain recombines TRBV19 with TRBJ1-2, with D maybe TRBD1 (5 bases). CDR3 length: 11 residues. Trimming removed 11 bases from V and 8 bases from J, with 15 bases in between. Germline CDR1 and CDR2: LNHDA and SQIVND (reference sequence). CDR3 loop: CASRAAGGYTF. The CDR3 DNA reads TGTGCCTCAAGGGCGGCAGGGGGCTACACCTTC.

The chain has TRBV6-1 and TRBJ1-6; TRBD1 aligns across 8 bases. Germline values: CDR1 MNHNS, CDR2 SASEGT. The CDR3 totals 17 residues. V gave up 0 bases and J gave up 1 base; unmatched junction bases: 2. The CDR3 is CASSEAQGGSYNSPLHF. CDR3 DNA: TGTGCCAGCAGTGAAGCACAGGGGGGGTCCTATAATTCACCCCTCCACTTT.

The genes are TRBV28 and TRBJ2-2, with 11 positions matching TRBD2. The CDR3 loop spans 16 amino acids. Germline V gene lookup returns CDR1 MDHEN and CDR2 SYDVKM. With 6 bases clipped from V and 2 bases from J, the junction kept 5 bases outside the gene matches. The CDR3 region has the DNA TGTGCCAGCAGGCCTACTAGCGGGGGTAACACCGGGGAGCTGTTTTTT. Translating it yields CASRPTSGGNTGELFF.